The 18 T cell receptor beta chains reported below all come from one sample, sequenced in a study of OX40 agonist ivuxolimab in advanced cancers. Assay used: immunoSEQ multiplex PCR; TCRdb lists only in-frame clones, some missing. The repertoire holds roughly 80,000 clones, with just under 90% as singletons. The material sequenced was CD4+ or CD8+ T cells sorted from blood, taken in a trial of the OX40 agonist ivuxolimab. The receptors come from an adult with an advanced solid tumor such as melanoma, head and neck, liver or kidney cancer.

The rearrangement joins TRBV7-2 to TRBJ1-2; TRBD1 matches 7 bases. Losses at the gene ends were 0 bases for V and 5 bases for J; bases not matched to a gene: 9. This CDR3 spans 16 amino acids. The germline V gene encodes CDR1 SGHTA and CDR2 FQGNSA. CDR3 nucleotide sequence: TGTGCCAGCAGCTTAGCGGCTGGGGTCAGGGGGTATGGCTACACCTTC. As protein: CASSLAAGVRGYGYTF.

The rearrangement joins TRBV19 to TRBJ2-7, with D possibly matching TRBD1 (5 bases). The V gene lost 8 bases and the J gene lost 3 bases, with 14 bases spanning the gap. CDR1 and CDR2 (germline): LNHDA, SQIVND (reference sequence). The CDR3 has 13 residues. The CDR3, as DNA: TGTGCCAGTTCCCAGGGCCCTCTCTACGAGCAGTACTTC. Its protein product is CASSQGPLYEQYF.

V is TRBV5-6 and J is TRBJ1-5; D uncertain. From germline, CDR1 is SGHDT and CDR2 YYEEEE. The CDR3 has 13 residues. Trimming stripped 3 bases from V and 1 base from J, with 5 bases between. CDR3 nucleotide sequence: TGTGCCAGCAGCTCCCGCAGCAATCAGCCCCAGCATTTT. It translates to CASSSRSNQPQHF.

The rearrangement links TRBV28 to TRBJ1-3, with unresolved D. The V gene lost 0 bases and the J gene lost 3 bases, with 3 bases spanning the gap. The CDR3 contains 13 residues. In germline, CDR1 is MDHEN, CDR2 SYDVKM. For the CDR3, the DNA is TGTGCCAGCAGTTTATGGAGTGGAAACACCATATATTTT. Encoded protein: CASSLWSGNTIYF.

The chain joins TRBV28 to TRBJ1-2; D is unresolved. Trimming left V 3 bases short and J 4 bases short, with 12 bases between. The CDR3 extends over 14 amino acids. Germline values: CDR1 MDHEN, CDR2 SYDVKM. The CDR3 protein is CASSLMPLGYGYTF. The CDR3 bases are TGTGCCAGCAGTTTGATGCCGCTGGGCTATGGCTACACCTTC.

This chain connects TRBV28 to TRBJ1-2, with 8 positions matching TRBD1. There are 14 residues in the CDR3. The ends lost 6 bases at V and 5 bases at J; junction bases unmatched: 8. CDR1 is MDHEN, CDR2 SYDVKM, per germline. CDR3: CASSPERTGYGYTF. The CDR3 DNA reads TGTGCCAGCAGCCCGGAAAGGACAGGGTATGGCTACACCTTC.

The chain couples TRBV7-9 to TRBJ2-1; 10 bases match TRBD2. The germline V gene encodes CDR1 SEHNR and CDR2 FQNEAQ (reference sequence). Germline trimming cut 2 bases from V and 3 bases from J; bases unmatched to any gene: 4. The CDR3 sequence is 16 residues long. In nucleotides, the CDR3 is TGTGCCAGCAGCTTAACCCGGACTAGCGGCTACAATGAGCAGTTCTTC. Amino acids: CASSLTRTSGYNEQFF.

The chain combines TRBV2 with TRBJ1-5, with TRBD1 identical over 9 bases. Trimming at V came to 4 bases and at J to 5 bases, leaving 6 bases not matched to a gene. The CDR3 consists of 15 residues. Germline V gene sequence: CDR1 SNHLY, CDR2 FYNNEI. The CDR3 loop reads CASSGTGGPDQPQHF. In DNA form, the CDR3 reads TGTGCCAGCAGTGGCACAGGGGGCCCCGATCAGCCCCAGCATTTT.

The rearrangement links TRBV5-1 to TRBJ2-2; D is ambiguous. The V gene's germline CDR1 is SGHRS and CDR2 YFSETQ. V dropped 5 bases and J dropped 4 bases, with 12 bases sitting between them. The CDR3 covers 14 residues. CDR3 sequence reads: CASSTDSATGELFF. In DNA form, the CDR3 reads TGCGCCAGCAGTACAGACTCTGCCACCGGGGAGCTGTTTTTT.

The V and J genes are TRBV6-5 and TRBJ1-5; D not resolved. V lost 4 bases and J 5 bases, leaving 15 bases between the germline ends. In germline, CDR1 is MNHEY, CDR2 SVGAGI. The CDR3 extends over 15 amino acids. CDR3 bases: TGTGCCAGCAGTTCCCTAAGCGGAGGACATCAGCCCCAGCATTTT. Its translation: CASSSLSGGHQPQHF.

V is TRBV18 and J is TRBJ2-1, with D perhaps given as TRBD1 or TRBD2 (5 bases each). CDR1 and CDR2 from the germline V gene are KGHSH and LQKENI. The CDR3 has 15 residues. Trimming stripped 6 bases from V and 6 bases from J, with 18 bases between. CDR3 region: CASSNRQGDGNEQFF. CDR3 bases: TGTGCCAGCTCTAACAGGCAGGGAGACGGCAATGAGCAGTTCTTC.

V is TRBV7-2 and J is TRBJ2-3, with 9 nucleotides matching TRBD2. Germline V gene lookup returns CDR1 SGHTA and CDR2 FQGNSA. This CDR3 has 15 amino acids. V lost 7 bases to trimming and J lost 4 bases; unmatched junction nucleotides: 9. CDR3 sequence reads: CASTPGGRAPDTQYF. The CDR3 region has the DNA TGTGCCAGCACCCCCGGCGGGAGGGCCCCAGATACGCAGTATTTT.

This chain links TRBV7-9 with TRBJ2-7, with 8 bases that match TRBD2. The CDR3 covers 13 residues. V gave up 5 bases and J gave up 3 bases; unmatched junction bases: 3. The V gene's germline CDR1 is SEHNR and CDR2 FQNEAQ (reference sequence). As DNA, the CDR3 is TGTGCCAGCAGCCGCGGGAGGATCTACGAGCAGTACTTC. Translated, it gives CASSRGRIYEQYF.

J is TRBJ2-1 and V is TRBV5-4, with 11 bases that match TRBD2. J was trimmed by 8 bases and V by 1 base; bases with no gene match: 5. The length of the CDR3 is 15 residues. Per the germline V gene, CDR1 is SGHNT and CDR2 is YYREEE (reference sequence). The CDR3 sequence is CASSLSLAGGYEQFF. CDR3 nucleotide sequence: TGTGCCAGCAGCTTGAGTCTAGCGGGGGGCTATGAGCAGTTCTTC.

This clone showed up just once. The junction and the germline gene differ at one end; a read error may be behind it. This sample also contains other DNA sequences that code for the same CDR3. The chain employs TRBV7-8 and TRBJ1-6; D gene unclear. CDR3 length: 18 amino acids. Germline assignment: CDR1 SGHVS and CDR2 FQNEAQ. The CDR3 reads CASSLAFGSHSYNSPLHF. In DNA form, the CDR3 reads TGTGCCAGCAGCTTAGCGTTCGGAAGTCACTCCTATAATTCACCCCTCCATTTT.

V gene TRBV6-1 combines with J gene TRBJ2-3, with D unclear. This CDR3 is 14 amino acids long. CDR1 is MNHNS, CDR2 SASEGT, per germline. Trimming took off 0 bases at V and 6 bases at J, with 10 bases between the two ends. The CDR3 region is CASSEAVGSDTQYF. The DNA for the CDR3 is TGTGCCAGCAGTGAAGCAGTGGGGTCGGATACGCAGTATTTT.

The chain combines TRBV10-3 with TRBJ1-3; no definite D call. The V gene's germline CDR1 is ENHRY and CDR2 SYGVKD. The CDR3 runs to 16 residues. V was clipped by 1 base and J by 1 base, with 11 bases between them. Written as DNA, the CDR3 is TGTGCCATCAGTGAGTTAGGGCGAAGATCTGGAAACACCATATATTTT. Protein sequence: CAISELGRRSGNTIYF.

The CDR3 spells CSVEYFGGGTTYQETQYF. In DNA form, the CDR3 reads TGCAGCGTTGAATATTTTGGGGGGGGCACAACATACCAAGAGACCCAGTACTTC. V gene TRBV29-1 combines with J gene TRBJ2-5; a weak D match, TRBD2 (7 bases). CDR1 is SQVTM, CDR2 ANQGSEA, per germline. This CDR3 is built from 18 residues. Trimming took off 2 bases at V and 0 bases at J, with 22 bases between the two ends.